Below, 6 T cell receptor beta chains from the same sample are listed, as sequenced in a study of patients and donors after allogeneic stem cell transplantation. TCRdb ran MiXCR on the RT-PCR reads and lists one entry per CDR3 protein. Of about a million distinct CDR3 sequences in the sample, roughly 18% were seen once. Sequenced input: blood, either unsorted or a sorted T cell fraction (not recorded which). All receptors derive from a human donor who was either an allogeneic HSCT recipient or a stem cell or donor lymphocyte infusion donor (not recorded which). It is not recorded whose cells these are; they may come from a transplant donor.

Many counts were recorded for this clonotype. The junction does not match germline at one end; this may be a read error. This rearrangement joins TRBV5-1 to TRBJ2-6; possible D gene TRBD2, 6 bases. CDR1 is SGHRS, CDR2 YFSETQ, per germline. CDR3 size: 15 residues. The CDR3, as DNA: TGTGCCAGCAGCTTGGAGGGCTCTGGGGCCAACGTCCTGACTTTC. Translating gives CASSLEGSGANVLTF.

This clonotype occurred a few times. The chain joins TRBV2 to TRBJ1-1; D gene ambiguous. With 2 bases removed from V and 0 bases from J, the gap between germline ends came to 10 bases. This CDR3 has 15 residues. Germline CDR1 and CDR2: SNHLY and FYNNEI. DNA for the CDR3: TGTGCCAGCAGTGAAAGTGGCAGACTGAACACTGAAGCTTTCTTT. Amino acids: CASSESGRLNTEAFF.

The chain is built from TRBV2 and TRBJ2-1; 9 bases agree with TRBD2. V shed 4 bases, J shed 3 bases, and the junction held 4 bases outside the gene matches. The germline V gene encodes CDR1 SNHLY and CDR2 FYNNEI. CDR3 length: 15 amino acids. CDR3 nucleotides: TGTGCCAGCAGTGTATCACTAGCGGGCTACAATGAGCAGTTCTTC. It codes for CASSVSLAGYNEQFF.

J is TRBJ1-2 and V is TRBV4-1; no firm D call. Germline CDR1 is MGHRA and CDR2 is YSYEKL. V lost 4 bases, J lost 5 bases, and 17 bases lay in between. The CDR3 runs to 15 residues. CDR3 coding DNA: TGCGCCAGCAGCCCATTGGACGCGGGTGGGTATGGCTACACCTTC. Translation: CASSPLDAGGYGYTF.

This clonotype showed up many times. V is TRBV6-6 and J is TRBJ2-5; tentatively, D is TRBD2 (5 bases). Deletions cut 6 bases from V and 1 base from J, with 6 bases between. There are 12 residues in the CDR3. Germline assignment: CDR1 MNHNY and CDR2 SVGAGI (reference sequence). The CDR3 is CASRAGQETQYF. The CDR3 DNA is TGTGCCAGCAGGGCGGGCCAAGAGACCCAGTACTTC.

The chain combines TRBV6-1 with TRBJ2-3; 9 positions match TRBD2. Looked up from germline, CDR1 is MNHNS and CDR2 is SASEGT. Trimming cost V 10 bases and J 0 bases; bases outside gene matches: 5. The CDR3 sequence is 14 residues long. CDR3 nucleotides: TGTGCCATAGATGCGGGAGGGAGCACAGATACGCAGTATTTT. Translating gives CAIDAGGSTDTQYF.